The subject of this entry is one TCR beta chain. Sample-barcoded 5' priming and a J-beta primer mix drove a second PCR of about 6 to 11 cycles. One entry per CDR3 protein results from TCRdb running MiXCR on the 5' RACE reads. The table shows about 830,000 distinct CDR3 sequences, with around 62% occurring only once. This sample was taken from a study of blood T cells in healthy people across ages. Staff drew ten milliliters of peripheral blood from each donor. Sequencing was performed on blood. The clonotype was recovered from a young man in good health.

CDR3 amino acids: CASSRTSTLVETQYF. The CDR3 region has the DNA TGTGCCAGCAGTCGGACTAGCACCCTTGTTGAGACCCAGTACTTC. The genes are TRBV2 and TRBJ2-5; 8 bases line up with TRBD2. Germline CDR1 and CDR2: SNHLY and FYNNEI. The CDR3 runs to 15 residues. J was trimmed by 5 bases and V by 5 bases; bases with no gene match: 10.